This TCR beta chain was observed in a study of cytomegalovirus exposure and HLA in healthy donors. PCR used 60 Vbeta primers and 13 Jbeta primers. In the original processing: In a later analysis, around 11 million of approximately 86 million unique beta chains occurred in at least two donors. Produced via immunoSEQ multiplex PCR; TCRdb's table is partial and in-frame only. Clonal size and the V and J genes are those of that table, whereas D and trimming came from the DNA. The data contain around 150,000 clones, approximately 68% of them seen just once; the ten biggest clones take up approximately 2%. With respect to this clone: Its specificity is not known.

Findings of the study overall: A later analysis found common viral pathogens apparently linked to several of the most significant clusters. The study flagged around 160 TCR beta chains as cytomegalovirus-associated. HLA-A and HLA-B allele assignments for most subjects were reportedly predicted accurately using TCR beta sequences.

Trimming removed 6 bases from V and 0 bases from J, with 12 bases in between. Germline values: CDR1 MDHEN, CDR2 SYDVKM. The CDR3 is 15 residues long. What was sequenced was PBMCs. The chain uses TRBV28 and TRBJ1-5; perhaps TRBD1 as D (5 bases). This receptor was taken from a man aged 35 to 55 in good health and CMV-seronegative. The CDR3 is CASRDTGNSNQPQHF. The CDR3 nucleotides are TGTGCCAGCAGGGACACAGGTAATAGCAATCAGCCCCAGCATTTT.